This is a list of T cell receptor beta chains from one sample in a study of response to subunit inactivated influenza vaccine. TCRdb re-derived calls from the RT-PCR reads in MiXCR, one entry per CDR3 protein. The sample gives roughly 650,000 distinct CDR3 sequences, about a sixth of which show up once; 11% is in the top ten. This material consisted of PBMCs from blood, taken 11 to 12 days after vaccination. These receptors were collected from a man aged 50 to 60 who received an inactivated influenza vaccine. CDR3s include the opening cysteine and the closing phenylalanine or tryptophan. A D gene is named only where the DNA matches it firmly. A clone size is listed for some rows: how often the clone was seen (once, few, many), or a class if it is expanded.

TRBJ1-6 | . | few | TRBV4-2 | TGTGCCAGCAGCCAAGATTTTACAGGGAGTTATAATTCACCCCTCCACTTT | CASSQDFTGSYNSPLHF
TRBJ2-1 | TRBD2 | many | TRBV20-1 | TGCAGTGCCACCGGGACTAGCGGATCCTACAATGAGCAGTTCTTC | CSATGTSGSYNEQFF
TRBJ1-2 | . | . | TRBV3-1 | TGTGCCAGCAGCCAAGATGAGCGGGTGAGCGGCTACACCTTC | CASSQDERVSGYTF
TRBJ1-1 | . | few | TRBV30 | TGTGCCTGGAGTGGACAGACAAGCACTGAAGCTTTCTTT | CAWSGQTSTEAFF
TRBJ1-4 | . | . | TRBV6-6 | TGTGCCAGCAGTTACGGGGAGGGAAAGTTTTTT | CASSYGEGKFF
TRBJ2-7 | . | few | TRBV28 | TGTGCCAGCAGTTTACTCCGGGCCCACTACGAGCAGTACTTC | CASSLLRAHYEQYF
TRBJ2-2 | . | few | TRBV11-2 | TGTGCCAGCACAATCAGCCCAACCGGGGAGCTGTTTTTT | CASTISPTGELFF
TRBJ1-5 | . | many | TRBV12-3/TRBV12-4 | TGTGCCAGCAGTATAGCGGGGGTCAACAATCAGCCCCAGCATTTT | CASSIAGVNNQPQHF
TRBJ2-5 | TRBD2 | . | TRBV10-3 | TGTGCCATCAGGACTAGCGGGGTATTAACTGAGACCCAGTACTTC | CAIRTSGVLTETQYF
TRBJ2-1 | TRBD2 | few | TRBV7-2 | TGTGCCAGCAGCTTAGCGTACGGGAGGGCCGGGGATGAGCAGTTCTTC | CASSLAYGRAGDEQFF
TRBJ2-3 | TRBD2 | many | TRBV29-1 | TGCAGCGTTGAAGATATGCGGGGGGGTGACACAGATACGCAGTATTTT | CSVEDMRGGDTDTQYF
TRBJ2-1 | TRBD2 | . | TRBV20-1 | TGCAGTGCTAGATCCCGACTAGCGATGTTGAATGAGCAGTTCTTC | CSARSRLAMLNEQFF
TRBJ2-3 | TRBD1 | . | TRBV6-1 | TGTGCCAGCAGGTTCCGGGACAGGGTTACAGATACGCAGTATTTT | CASRFRDRVTDTQYF
TRBJ1-5 | TRBD1 | few | TRBV12-3/TRBV12-4 | TGTGCCAGCAGTCTCACCGGGACAGGGGATCAGCCCCAGCATTTT | CASSLTGTGDQPQHF
TRBJ2-3 | TRBD2 | few | TRBV7-2 | TGTGCCAGCAGCTTAAATGGAGGAGCGGGGGGCTTAGATACGCAGTATTTT | CASSLNGGAGGLDTQYF
TRBJ1-5 | . | few | TRBV20-1 | TGCAGTGCTAGAAGGTTCGGCGGTCAGCCCCAGCATTTT | CSARRFGGQPQHF
TRBJ2-2 | . | few | TRBV20-1 | TGCAGTGCTCCAGCCCACATGGGTGGGGAGCTGTTTTTT | CSAPAHMGGELFF
TRBJ2-7 | . | once | TRBV12-3/TRBV12-4 | TGTGCCAGCAGTTTCAGGGGGGACTACGAGCAGTACTTC | CASSFRGDYEQYF
TRBJ1-2 | . | . | TRBV5-1 | TGCGCCAGCAGCTTGTGGGGTGCAAGTGGCTACACCTTC | CASSLWGASGYTF
TRBJ2-5 | TRBD1 | . | TRBV20-1 | TGCAGTGCTCAATCCGGAACAGGGGGCGCTTTCATGGAGACCCAGTACTTC | CSAQSGTGGAFMETQYF
TRBJ2-7 | TRBD1 | . | TRBV28 | TGTGCCAGCAGTCCTCGGCCAGGGACAGGGGGCTCCTACGAGCAGTACTTC | CASSPRPGTGGSYEQYF
TRBJ2-1 | TRBD2 | once | TRBV5-8 | TGTGCCAGCAGCTTGGATCTAGCGGGGAACAATGAGCAGTTCTTC | CASSLDLAGNNEQFF
TRBJ2-7 | TRBD1 | many | TRBV5-1 | TGCGCCAGCAGCTTACAGGGGGCCGAGCAGTACTTC | CASSLQGAEQYF
TRBJ1-1 | TRBD1 | many | TRBV5-1 | TGCGCCAGCAGCTTGCCGACAAAAACCGGGACAGGGGGCGGAAGGACTGAAGCTTTCTTT | CASSLPTKTGTGGGRTEAFF
TRBJ2-3 | TRBD2 | . | TRBV28 | TGTGCCAGCAGCAGACCTAGGACTAGCGGCGATACGCAGTATTTT | CASSRPRTSGDTQYF
TRBJ2-3 | . | . | TRBV12-3/TRBV12-4 | TGTGCCAGCAGTTTAGGGACACCGCCAGATACGCAGTATTTT | CASSLGTPPDTQYF
TRBJ2-7 | . | few | TRBV18 | TGTGCCAGCTCACTTTTGGGCGAGGACGAGCAGTACTTC | CASSLLGEDEQYF
TRBJ2-4 | . | few | TRBV5-5 | TGTGCCAGCAGCTTGGTGGGGGCCTGGGCCAAAAACATTCAGTACTTC | CASSLVGAWAKNIQYF
TRBJ2-1 | . | . | TRBV6-5 | TGTGCCAGCAGTTCCTGGGACTACAATGAGCAGTTCTTC | CASSSWDYNEQFF
TRBJ2-2 | TRBD1 | many | TRBV27 | TGTGCCAGCAGTATGCACCGGGACAGGGGAAACACCGGGGAGCTGTTTTTT | CASSMHRDRGNTGELFF
TRBJ2-1 | TRBD1 | . | TRBV29-1 | TGCAGCGTTGGGACAGGCTACAATGAGCAGTTCTTC | CSVGTGYNEQFF
TRBJ2-1 | TRBD2 | . | TRBV20-1 | TGCAGTGCTACGGGGACTAGCGGGAGGAGGAATGAGCAGTTCTTC | CSATGTSGRRNEQFF
TRBJ2-1 | . | . | TRBV5-1 | TGCGCCAGCAGCAAGGACAGAGAGCAGTTCTTC | CASSKDREQFF
TRBJ2-3 | . | once | TRBV5-1 | TGCGCCAGCAGCCCCGGGACGGTTTTAGATACGCAGTATTTT | CASSPGTVLDTQYF
TRBJ2-1 | TRBD2 | . | TRBV29-1 | TGCAGCGTTCGGTTAAATAGCGGGAGTAGGAATGAGCAGTTCTTC | CSVRLNSGSRNEQFF
TRBJ1-1 | . | . | TRBV20-1 | TGCAGTGCGACCCAGGGTCTGGGGCACACTGAAGCTTTCTTT | CSATQGLGHTEAFF
TRBJ2-1 | TRBD2 | few | TRBV5-6 | TGTGCCAGCAGCTTTTTGACGGCGGGAGACAATGAGCAGTTCTTC | CASSFLTAGDNEQFF
TRBJ1-5 | . | . | TRBV25-1 | TGTGCCAGCAGTGAACGGGGTCAGCCCCAGCATTTT | CASSERGQPQHF
TRBJ1-2 | . | few | TRBV7-2 | TGTGCCAGCAGCCGGCAGGGCGCGAGCCATGGCTACACCTTC | CASSRQGASHGYTF
TRBJ2-2 | TRBD2 | . | TRBV4-1 | TGCGCCAGCAGGCAACTAGCGGGGTCTGGGGAGCTGTTTTTT | CASRQLAGSGELFF
TRBJ2-5 | . | few | TRBV10-3 | TGTGCCATCAGCGATACAGGGAATGGAGAGACCCAGTACTTC | CAISDTGNGETQYF
TRBJ1-4 | . | . | TRBV5-8 | TGTGCCAGCAGCATCCGGGATCGTGAAAAACTGTTTTTT | CASSIRDREKLFF
TRBJ2-1 | . | few | TRBV20-1 | TGCAGTGCTCCTCAGGGGGGAGCGACAATAAATGAGCAGTTCTTC | CSAPQGGATINEQFF
TRBJ2-1 | TRBD2 | few | TRBV4-2 | TGTGCCAGCCGGGGGACTAGCGGGAGGACCAATGAGCAGTTCTTC | CASRGTSGRTNEQFF
TRBJ2-7 | . | few | TRBV5-5 | TGTGCCAGCAGCTTGGCAAGGTGGGAGCAGTACTTC | CASSLARWEQYF
TRBJ1-4 | . | . | TRBV7-6 | TGTGCCAGCAGCTTAGAACCCCGACGGGGTGAAAAACTGTTTTTT | CASSLEPRRGEKLFF
TRBJ1-5 | . | few | TRBV20-1 | TGCAGTGCTAGTACGGGGTCGGCCCTCCCTCAGCCCCAGCATTTT | CSASTGSALPQPQHF
TRBJ2-7 | . | . | TRBV7-2 | TGTGCCAGCAGCTCCACAATGATCGGTGAGCAGTACTTC | CASSSTMIGEQYF
TRBJ2-2 | . | . | TRBV6-1 | TGTGCCAGCAGTGAAGCGCGGCAGACAAACACCGGGGAGCTGTTTTTT | CASSEARQTNTGELFF
TRBJ2-1 | . | few | TRBV28 | TGTGCCAGCAGTTTCATCACTCAGAGCGGTTACAATGAGCAGTTCTTC | CASSFITQSGYNEQFF
TRBJ2-3 | . | . | TRBV28 | TGTGCCAGCAGTTTAACGTTTACCGAGTCCACAGATACGCAGTATTTT | CASSLTFTESTDTQYF
TRBJ2-7 | TRBD1 | few | TRBV4-1 | TGCGCCAGCAGCCCAGGACAGGGGGTTTTCTACGAGCAGTACTTC | CASSPGQGVFYEQYF
TRBJ2-7 | TRBD2 | few | TRBV20-1 | TGCAGTGCTCAGGGCGGGAGTAACTCCTACGAGCAGTACTTC | CSAQGGSNSYEQYF
TRBJ2-1 | . | few | TRBV3-1 | TGTGCCAGCAGCCATCGTAGCGGTGACTCCTACAATGAGCAGTTCTTC | CASSHRSGDSYNEQFF